This T cell receptor beta chain was captured in a study of blood T cells in healthy people across ages. The use of a sample-barcoded 5' primer and a J-beta primer mix characterized a second PCR of 7 to 11 cycles. A template-switch adaptor that had 12 random nucleotides put a tag on each cDNA molecule. MiXCR was run by TCRdb on the 5' RACE reads, yielding one entry per CDR3 protein. This sample has more than 700,000 distinct CDR3 sequences; about half occur once, and the top ten carry around a sixth. Extraction yielded at least 6 micrograms of total RNA per sample. The V gene lost 3 bases and the J gene lost 1 base, with 8 bases spanning the gap. This CDR3 has 14 residues. CDR1 and CDR2 (germline): LNHNV, YYDKDF (reference sequence).

The source of this sequence is a man at least 80 years old in good health. The sequenced sample consisted of blood. The V call is TRBV15, the J call TRBJ2-3; possibly TRBD1 for D (5 bases). CDR3 sequence: CATSRGLGTDTQYF. The CDR3 nucleotides are TGTGCCACCAGCAGGGGGCTCGGCACAGATACGCAGTATTTT.